These 25 T cell receptor beta chains came from one sample sequenced in a study of beta chain features in type 1 diabetes. The sequenced template was cDNA made from the entire isolated RNA. Produced via immunoSEQ multiplex PCR; TCRdb's table is partial and in-frame only. Among 400,000 to 550,000 clones, about an eighth were seen once, and the ten largest hold about 0.045%. The source material was naive CD4+ T cells from blood. The origin of the receptors is a woman under 30 in good health.

This sequence joins TRBV18 and TRBJ2-7; the match to TRBD2 covers 7 bases. This CDR3 is built from 12 residues. The ends lost 3 bases at V and 5 bases at J; junction bases unmatched: 1. Germline CDR1 is KGHSH and CDR2 is LQKENI. The CDR3 reads CASSPGGHEQYV. The DNA of the CDR3 is TGTGCCAGCTCACCGGGAGGGCACGAGCAGTACGTC.

This clone came up a few times. The chain uses TRBV7-2 and TRBJ2-4, with D unresolved. In germline, CDR1 is SGHTA, CDR2 FQGNSA. CDR3 length: 13 residues. V was trimmed by 1 base and J by 1 base, leaving 2 bases between them. This CDR3 is CASSLGAKNIQYF. Here the CDR3 DNA reads TGTGCCAGCAGCTTAGGGGCCAAAAACATTCAGTACTTC.

The rearrangement links TRBV7-6 to TRBJ2-6, with D uncertain. Germline V gene data show CDR1 as SGHVS and CDR2 as FNYEAQ. The V end lost 2 bases, the J end lost 0 bases, and 2 bases lay between the germline ends. The CDR3 sequence is 14 residues long. This CDR3 reads CASSLRSGANVLTF. The CDR3 region has the DNA TGTGCCAGCAGCTTACGCTCTGGGGCCAACGTCCTGACTTTC. The full variable domain, completed using reference TRBV7-6 and TRBJ2-6, is GAGVSQSPRYKVTKRGQDVALRCDPISGHVSLYWYRQALGQGPEFLTYFNYEAQQDKSGLPNDRFSAERPEGSISTLTIQRTEQRDSAMYRCASSLRSGANVLTFGAGSRLTVL.

This clone was seen only a few times. This sequence joins TRBV18 and TRBJ2-3; 8 positions agree with TRBD1. CDR1 and CDR2 (germline): KGHSH, LQKENI. V was pared by 4 bases and J by 0 bases, with 0 bases of the junction left unmatched. The CDR3 sequence is 14 residues long. The CDR3 DNA follows: TGTGCCAGCTCACGGACAGGGAGCACAGATACGCAGTATTTT. Translating it yields CASSRTGSTDTQYF.

This clone was seen more than once but under ten times. This sequence joins TRBV11-3 and TRBJ2-1, with D uncertain. With 2 bases removed from V and 9 bases from J, the gap between germline ends came to 5 bases. In germline, CDR1 is SGHNT, CDR2 YENEEA. The CDR3 runs 11 residues. The CDR3 DNA is TGTGCCAGCAGCTTAATGTTTGAGCAGTTCTTC. Protein sequence: CASSLMFEQFF.

This clone has ten or more counts. This rearrangement joins TRBV10-3 to TRBJ2-3; D is possibly TRBD1 (7 bases). Deletions cut 6 bases from V and 2 bases from J, with 15 bases between. The CDR3 length is 15 residues. Per the germline V gene, CDR1 is ENHRY and CDR2 is SYGVKD. In nucleotides, the CDR3 is TGTGCCATCAGCCGGAGGGACAGCATCACAGATACGCAGTATTTT. Translating gives CAISRRDSITDTQYF.

This clone was found a few times. The chain combines TRBV6-1 with TRBJ2-7, with 12 bases matching TRBD2. This CDR3 contains 14 residues. Germline CDR1 reads MNHNS; CDR2 reads SASEGT. V dropped 5 bases and J dropped 3; count of bases not matched to a gene: 2. The CDR3 bases are TGTGCCAGCAGTACTAGCGGGGGGAACTACGAGCAGTACGTC. Translating gives CASSTSGGNYEQYV.

This clone has only a few counts. The rearrangement joins TRBV29-1 to TRBJ1-5; no reliable D call. The V end was cut by 6 bases, the J end by 6 bases, with 12 bases between. Germline CDR1 is SQVTM and CDR2 is ANQGSEA. The length of the CDR3 is 12 residues. The CDR3 here is CSVGEDFQPQHF. The DNA for the CDR3 is TGCAGCGTAGGTGAGGACTTTCAGCCCCAGCATTTT.

The V call is TRBV7-9, the J call TRBJ1-1; no definite D call. CDR3 size: 12 residues. The germline V and J ends were trimmed by 5 bases and 5 bases, with 9 bases remaining between them. Germline V gene data show CDR1 as SEHNR and CDR2 as FQNEAQ (reference sequence). Written as DNA, the CDR3 is TGTGCCAGCAGCCCCGTCTTGACTGAAGCTTTCTTT. Translated, it gives CASSPVLTEAFF.

The chain recombines TRBV28 with TRBJ2-1; no firm D call. Trimming took off 4 bases at V and 8 bases at J, with 12 bases between the two ends. Looked up from germline, CDR1 is MDHEN and CDR2 is SYDVKM. This CDR3 is 13 amino acids long. The CDR3 reads CASSSGRRYEQFF. For the CDR3, the DNA is TGTGCCAGCAGTTCAGGACGGAGATATGAGCAGTTCTTC. The full variable domain, completed using reference TRBV28 and TRBJ2-1, is DVKVTQSSRYLVKRTGEKVFLECVQDMDHENMFWYRQDPGLGLRLIYFSYDVKMKEKGDIPEGYSVSREKKERFSLILESASTNQTSMYLCASSSGRRYEQFFGPGTRLTVL.

A note on this clone: The sample has other DNA sequences that encode this CDR3 too. The chain has TRBV20-1 and TRBJ2-7; D not resolved. The V end was cut by 6 bases, the J end by 3 bases, with 9 bases between. The CDR3 totals 11 residues. Germline CDR1 DFQATT, CDR2 SNEGSKA (reference sequence). Here the CDR3 reads CSASRGYEQYV. The CDR3 bases are TGCAGTGCAAGCAGAGGCTACGAGCAGTACGTC.

CDR3 loop: CASSLGSPRGTDTQYF. CDR3 nucleotide sequence: TGCGCCAGCAGCTTGGGGTCTCCCCGAGGTACAGATACGCAGTATTTT. The chain carries TRBV5-1 and TRBJ2-3; D ambiguous. This CDR3 spans 16 amino acids. Trimming removed 0 bases from V and 3 bases from J, with 14 bases in between. Germline V gene data show CDR1 as SGHRS and CDR2 as YFSETQ.

This clone was seen a few times. V and J are TRBV2 and TRBJ2-1; 9 nucleotides agree with TRBD2. The CDR3 has 14 amino acids. Trimming cost V 6 bases and J 4 bases; bases outside gene matches: 4. Germline V lookup: CDR1 SNHLY, CDR2 FYNNEI. Here the CDR3 DNA reads TGTGCCAGCAGAGCGGGGGGTTCGTACAATGAGCAGTTCTTC. It translates to CASRAGGSYNEQFF.

This clone was picked up a small number of times. CDR3 bases: TGTGCCAGCAGCTTAGCGCTGGCGGGGAACAAAAACATTCAGTACTTC. This codes for CASSLALAGNKNIQYF. The chain links TRBV7-2 to TRBJ2-4; TRBD2 might be the D (6 bases). The CDR3 spans 16 residues. V lost 0 bases to trimming and J lost 3 bases, with 12 bases between them. The germline gives CDR1 SGHTA, CDR2 FQGNSA.

The chain has TRBV19 and TRBJ2-1; 7 nucleotides match TRBD1. Trimming at V came to 3 bases and at J to 4 bases, leaving 6 bases not matched to a gene. Germline V gene data show CDR1 as LNHDA and CDR2 as SQIVND (reference sequence). This CDR3 is built from 15 residues. The CDR3 region is CASSIEGARYNEQFF. As DNA, the CDR3 is TGTGCCAGTAGTATCGAGGGGGCTAGGTACAATGAGCAGTTCTTC.

The V call is TRBV18, the J call TRBJ2-4; D possibly corresponds to TRBD2 (6 bases). CDR1 and CDR2 from the germline V gene are KGHSH and LQKENI. V was pared by 3 bases and J by 6 bases, with 18 bases between. The CDR3 has 16 amino acids. The CDR3 here is CASSPLNGGSGNIQYF. As DNA, the CDR3 is TGTGCCAGCTCACCGTTGAACGGGGGAAGTGGAAACATTCAGTACTTC. The whole variable domain, remainder taken from reference TRBV18 and TRBJ2-4, is NAGVMQNPRHLVRRRGQEARLRCSPMKGHSHVYWYRQLPEEGLKFMVYLQKENIIDESGMPKERFSAEFPKEGPSILRIQQVVRGDSAAYFCASSPLNGGSGNIQYFGAGTRLSVL.

The chain employs TRBV29-1 and TRBJ2-7, with unresolved D. CDR3 length: 14 amino acids. CDR1 and CDR2 (germline): SQVTM, ANQGSEA. V dropped 4 bases and J dropped 5 bases, with 18 bases sitting between them. The CDR3 bases are TGCAGCGTTGCCCAAGGCTGGACGGGCAACGAGCAGTACTTC. Translating gives CSVAQGWTGNEQYF.

The V and J genes are TRBV29-1 and TRBJ2-7, with TRBD2 identical over 9 bases. The CDR3 runs 14 residues. Per the germline V gene, CDR1 is SQVTM and CDR2 is ANQGSEA. The junction had 13 bases not matched to a gene; V was cut back by 7 bases and J by 6 bases. The CDR3 DNA sequence: TGCAGCGGCCTCCGGACTAGCGTTCTATTCGAGCAGTACTTC. This gives the protein CSGLRTSVLFEQYF.

V usage is TRBV9 and J usage is TRBJ2-2, with D uncertain. The CDR3 has 13 amino acids. Trimming took 4 bases from V and 4 from J, leaving 8 bases between them. Germline V gives CDR1 SGDLS, CDR2 YYNGEE. The CDR3 DNA is TGTGCCAGCAGCCTCTTAGCCACCGGGGAGCTGTTTTTT. It specifies CASSLLATGELFF.

This clone was counted only a few times. V gene TRBV29-1 combines with J gene TRBJ2-3; tentative D call: TRBD1 (5 bases). The germline V and J ends were trimmed by 4 bases and 2 bases, with 10 bases remaining between them. There are 13 residues in the CDR3. CDR1 is SQVTM and CDR2 is ANQGSEA in the germline V gene. CDR3 in DNA: TGCAGCGTTGGGACAAAACTCACAGATACGCAGTATTTT. Translating gives CSVGTKLTDTQYF.

This clone was counted between two and nine times. The chain carries TRBV4-3 and TRBJ2-3; D is unresolved. Germline assignment: CDR1 LGHNA and CDR2 YSLEER. V was cut by 4 bases and J by 2 bases, with 10 bases left in between. This CDR3 is built from 14 residues. The CDR3 is CASSPRRDTDTQYF. In DNA form, the CDR3 reads TGCGCCAGCAGCCCCCGGAGAGACACAGATACGCAGTATTTT.

This clone has only a few counts. The chain combines TRBV9 with TRBJ2-5; D not certain. The closer fit of TRBJ2-7 to the DNA end suggests the J call may be wrong. This CDR3 has 15 amino acids. Germline lookup yields CDR1 SGDLS and CDR2 YYNGEE. CDR3 amino acids: CASSVGPVQIYEQYF. The DNA for the CDR3 is TGTGCCAGCAGCGTAGGCCCCGTACAAATCTACGAGCAGTACTTC.

The chain links TRBV14 to TRBJ2-6, with a weak D call TRBD1 (5 bases). This CDR3 is 18 amino acids long. Germline V CDR1 and CDR2: SGHDN, FVKESK. Trimming removed 0 bases from V and 1 base from J, with 13 bases in between. In DNA, the CDR3 is TGTGCCAGCAGCCAAGACAGGGCCAGGAGATCTGGGGCCAACGTCCTGACTTTC. Its translation: CASSQDRARRSGANVLTF. The full variable domain, completed using reference TRBV14 and TRBJ2-6, is EAGVTQFPSHSVIEKGQTVTLRCDPISGHDNLYWYRRVMGKEIKFLLHFVKESKQDESGMPNNRFLAERTGGTYSTLKVQPAELEDSGVYFCASSQDRARRSGANVLTFGAGSRLTVL.

This sequence joins TRBV5-1 and TRBJ2-4, with 10 bases lining up with TRBD1. Per germline, CDR1 SGHRS and CDR2 YFSETQ. V lost 4 bases and J lost 9; bases outside the gene matches: 7. This CDR3 region has 14 residues. The CDR3 is CASSPGQGETIQYF. CDR3 nucleotide sequence: TGCGCCAGCAGCCCCGGACAGGGGGAAACCATTCAGTACTTC.

This clone was seen more than once but under ten times. This chain uses TRBV7-9 with TRBJ2-2, with 7 bases matching TRBD1. Germline CDR1 and CDR2: SEHNR and FQNEAQ (reference sequence). CDR3 length: 16 residues. The ends lost 4 bases at V and 5 bases at J; junction bases unmatched: 10. CDR3 residues: CASSSLRTGETGELFF. Here the CDR3 DNA reads TGTGCCAGCAGCTCCCTCAGAACAGGGGAGACCGGGGAGCTGTTTTTT.